This T cell receptor beta chain was sequenced in a study of T-cell memory formation after mild COVID-19. Study context: TCR clustering was largely donor specific. Findings of the study overall: Shrinking CD4+ clones resided mostly in CM and EM, and CD8+ ones in EMRA.

The authors produced TCR alpha and TCR beta cDNA libraries with sample barcodes and UMIs by 5'RACE using constant-segment primers. TCRdb re-derived calls from the 5' RACE reads in MiXCR, one entry per CDR3 protein. This sample yields some 260,000 distinct CDR3 sequences, of which roughly 17% are seen a single time; approximately 3.5% belongs to the top ten. This CDR3 has 15 residues. Trimming stripped 3 bases from V and 2 bases from J, with 11 bases between. This clonotype appeared many times. What it recognizes is unknown. The sequencing input was PBMCs or a T cell subset sorted from them (not recorded which). The chain combines TRBV12-3 or TRBV12-4 with TRBJ1-5, with D possibly matching TRBD1 (6 bases). The receptor was derived from a young man who had mild COVID-19 (a few samples of this study predate the infection). Cell type and time point are not known. As DNA, the CDR3 is TGTGCCAGCAGTTTTGGTCGACAGGGCAATCAGCCCCAGCATTTT. Protein product: CASSFGRQGNQPQHF.